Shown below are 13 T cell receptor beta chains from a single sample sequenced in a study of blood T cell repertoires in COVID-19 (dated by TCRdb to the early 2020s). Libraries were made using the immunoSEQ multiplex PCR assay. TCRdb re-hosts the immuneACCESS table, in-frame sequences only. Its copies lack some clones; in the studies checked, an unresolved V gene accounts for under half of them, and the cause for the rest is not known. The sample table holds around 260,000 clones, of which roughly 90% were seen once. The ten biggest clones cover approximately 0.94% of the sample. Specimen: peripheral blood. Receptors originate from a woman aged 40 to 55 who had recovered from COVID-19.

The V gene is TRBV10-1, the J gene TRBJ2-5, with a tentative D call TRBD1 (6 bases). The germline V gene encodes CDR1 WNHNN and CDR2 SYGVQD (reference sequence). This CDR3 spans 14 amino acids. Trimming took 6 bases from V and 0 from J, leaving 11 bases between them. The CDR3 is CASSARDNQETQYF. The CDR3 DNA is TGCGCCAGCAGCGCCCGGGACAACCAAGAGACCCAGTACTTC.

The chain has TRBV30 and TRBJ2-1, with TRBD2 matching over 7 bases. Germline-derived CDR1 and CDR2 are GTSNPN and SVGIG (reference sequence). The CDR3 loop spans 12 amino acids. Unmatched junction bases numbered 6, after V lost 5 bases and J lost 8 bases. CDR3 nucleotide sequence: TGTGCCTGGTCGTTCCGGGAGGATGAGCAGTTCTTC. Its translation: CAWSFREDEQFF.

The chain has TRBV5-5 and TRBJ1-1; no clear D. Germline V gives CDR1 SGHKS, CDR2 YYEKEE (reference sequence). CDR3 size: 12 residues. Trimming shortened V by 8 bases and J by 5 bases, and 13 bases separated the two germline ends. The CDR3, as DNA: TGTGCCAGTTGGGTCCTCGGGACTGAAGCTTTCTTT. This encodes CASWVLGTEAFF.

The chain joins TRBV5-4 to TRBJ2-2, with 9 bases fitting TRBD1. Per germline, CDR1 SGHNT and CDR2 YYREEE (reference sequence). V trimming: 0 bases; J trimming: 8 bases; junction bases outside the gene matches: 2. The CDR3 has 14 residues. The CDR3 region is CASSLEQGAGELFF. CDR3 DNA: TGTGCCAGCAGCTTGGAACAGGGGGCAGGGGAGCTGTTTTTT.

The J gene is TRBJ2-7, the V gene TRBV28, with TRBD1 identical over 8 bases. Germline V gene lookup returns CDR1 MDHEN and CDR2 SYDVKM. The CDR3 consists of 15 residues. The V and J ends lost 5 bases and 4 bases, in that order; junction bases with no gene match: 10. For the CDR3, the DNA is TGTGCCAGCAGTCCACGGTACAGACAGGGGTACGAGCAGTACTTC. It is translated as CASSPRYRQGYEQYF.

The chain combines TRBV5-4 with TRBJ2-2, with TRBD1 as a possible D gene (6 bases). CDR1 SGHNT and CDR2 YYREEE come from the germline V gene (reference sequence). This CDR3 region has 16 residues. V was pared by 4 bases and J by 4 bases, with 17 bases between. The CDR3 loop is CASSLGATGLTGELFF. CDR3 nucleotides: TGTGCCAGCAGCCTGGGCGCGACAGGCCTCACCGGGGAGCTGTTTTTT.

Written as DNA, the CDR3 is TGTGCCAGCAGCCAGACTAGCGCCCTCACAGATACGCAGTATTTT. This codes for CASSQTSALTDTQYF. The chain is built from TRBV7-3 and TRBJ2-3; 8 nucleotides line up with TRBD2. Per the germline V gene, CDR1 is SGHTA and CDR2 is FQGTGA. The CDR3 consists of 15 residues. J was trimmed by 2 bases and V by 5 bases; bases with no gene match: 6.

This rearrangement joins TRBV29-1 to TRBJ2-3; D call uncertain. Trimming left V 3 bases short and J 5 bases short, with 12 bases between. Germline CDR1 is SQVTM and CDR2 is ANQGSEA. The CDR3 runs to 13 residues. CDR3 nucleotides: TGCAGCGTTGAGCCCGCGGAGATAGATACGCAGTATTTT. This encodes CSVEPAEIDTQYF.

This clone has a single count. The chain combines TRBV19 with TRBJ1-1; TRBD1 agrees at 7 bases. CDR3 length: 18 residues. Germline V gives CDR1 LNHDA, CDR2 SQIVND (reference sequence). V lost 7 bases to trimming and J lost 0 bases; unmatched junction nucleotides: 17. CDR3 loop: CASNVRSSGTEMNTEAFF. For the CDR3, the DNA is TGTGCCAGTAACGTTAGGAGCTCCGGGACAGAAATGAACACTGAAGCTTTCTTT.

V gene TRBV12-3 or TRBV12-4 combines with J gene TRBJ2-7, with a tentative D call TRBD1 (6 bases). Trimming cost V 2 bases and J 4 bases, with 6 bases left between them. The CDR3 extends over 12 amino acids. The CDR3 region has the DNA TGTGCCAGCAGTTTAAGGGGGTACGAGCAGTACTTC. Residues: CASSLRGYEQYF.

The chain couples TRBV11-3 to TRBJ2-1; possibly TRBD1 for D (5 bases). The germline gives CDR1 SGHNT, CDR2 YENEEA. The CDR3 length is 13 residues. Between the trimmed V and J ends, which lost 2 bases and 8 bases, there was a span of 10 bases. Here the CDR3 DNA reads TGTGCCAGCAGCTTAAACAGGATCGATGAGCAGTTCTTC. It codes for CASSLNRIDEQFF. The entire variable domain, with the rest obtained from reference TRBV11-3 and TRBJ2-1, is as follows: EAGVVQSPRYKIIEKKQPVAFWCNPISGHNTLYWYLQNLGQGPELLIRYENEEAVDDSQLPKDRFSAERLKGVDSTLKIQPAELGDSAVYLCASSLNRIDEQFFGPGTRLTVL.

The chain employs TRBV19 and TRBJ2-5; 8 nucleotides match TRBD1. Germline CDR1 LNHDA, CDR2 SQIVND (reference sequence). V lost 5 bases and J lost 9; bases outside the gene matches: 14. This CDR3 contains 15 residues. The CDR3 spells CASSVRDRGQGAQYF. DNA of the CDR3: TGTGCCAGTAGTGTCCGGGACAGAGGACAGGGCGCCCAGTACTTC.

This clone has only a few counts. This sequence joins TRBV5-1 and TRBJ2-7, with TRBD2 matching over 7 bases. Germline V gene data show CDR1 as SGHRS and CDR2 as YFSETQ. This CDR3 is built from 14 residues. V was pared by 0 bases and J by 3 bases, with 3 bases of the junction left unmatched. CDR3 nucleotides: TGCGCCAGCAGCTTGGGCGGCGGGAGCTACGAGCAGTACTTC. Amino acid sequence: CASSLGGGSYEQYF.